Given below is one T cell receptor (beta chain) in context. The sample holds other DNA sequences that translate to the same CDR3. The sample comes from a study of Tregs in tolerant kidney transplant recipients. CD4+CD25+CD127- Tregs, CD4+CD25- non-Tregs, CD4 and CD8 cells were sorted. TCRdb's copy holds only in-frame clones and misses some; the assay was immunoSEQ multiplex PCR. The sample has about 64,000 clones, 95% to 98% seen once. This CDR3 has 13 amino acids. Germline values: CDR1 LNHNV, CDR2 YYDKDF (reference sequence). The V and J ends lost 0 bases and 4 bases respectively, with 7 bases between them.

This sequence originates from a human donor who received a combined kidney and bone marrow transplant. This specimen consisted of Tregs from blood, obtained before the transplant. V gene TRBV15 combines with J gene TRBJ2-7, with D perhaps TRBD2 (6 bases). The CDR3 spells CATSRDRGYEQYF. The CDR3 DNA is TGTGCCACCAGCAGAGATCGGGGGTACGAGCAGTACTTC.